This entry concerns a single TCR beta chain. The source of the sample is a study of blood T cell repertoires in COVID-19. As for the study in general: Donors in the United States, Italy and Spain gave samples during acute or convalescent COVID-19. The cDNA or gDNA used as material had been derived from T cells, B-cell-depleted T cells, or PBMCs.

As handled by the study authors: Estimates of nucleated cell counts were drawn from the amplification of reference gene primers. This table comes from immunoSEQ multiplex PCR, and its TCRdb copy is limited to in-frame clones, with some not included. The D gene and trimming were derived from the DNA, and the V and J assignments and clone size from that table. Of roughly 300,000 clones in the sample, approximately 81% were seen once. V dropped 2 bases and J dropped 3 bases, with 7 bases sitting between them. The germline V gene encodes CDR1 LNHDA and CDR2 SQIVND (reference sequence). This CDR3 has 14 residues.

The TCR originated in a woman in her sixties with active or convalescent COVID-19. What was sequenced was peripheral blood. The chain joins TRBV19 to TRBJ1-4; D is undetermined. CDR3 in amino acids: CASSIPGSNEKLFF. Written as DNA, the CDR3 is TGTGCCAGTAGTATACCGGGTTCTAATGAAAAACTGTTTTTT.